Shown below are 27 T cell receptor beta chains from a single sample sequenced in a study of shared clonotypes between healthy human individuals (dated by TCRdb to about 2020). Library prep was done by the immunoSEQ multiplex PCR assay. Sourced from immuneACCESS, this table was stored by TCRdb with only in-frame sequences that have V and J called. A share of the clones is absent; for the studies checked, an unresolved V gene accounts for under half, and the remainder has no known explanation. This sample gives 2.5 million or so clones in total; around 94% of them show up just once. The ten biggest clones cover 0.14% of the sample. Sequencing used naive CD4+ T cells sorted from blood. The cell subset or site tag for this specimen amounts to: CD45RA+ positively selected. The receptors shown here come from a man between 18 and 35 years old in good health.

The genes are TRBV25-1 and TRBJ2-3; D is unresolved. CDR3 size: 17 residues. Trimming left V 5 bases short and J 0 bases short, with 18 bases between. Per germline, CDR1 MGHDK and CDR2 SYGVNS. The CDR3 DNA follows: TGTGCCAGCAGTACCGGTATAGGTACTACTAGCACAGATACGCAGTATTTT. Its translation is CASSTGIGTTSTDTQYF.

This clone was seen only a few times. Other DNA sequences in the sample encode the same CDR3. The genes are TRBV2 and TRBJ1-1, with no clear D. Germline V lookup: CDR1 SNHLY, CDR2 FYNNEI. CDR3 length: 11 amino acids. V was clipped by 7 bases and J by 2 bases, with 5 bases between them. The CDR3 is CASMVNTEAFF. As DNA, the CDR3 is TGTGCCAGCATGGTAAACACTGAAGCTTTCTTT.

The chain recombines TRBV20-1 with TRBJ2-1; maybe TRBD1 (5 bases). The ends were cut back, 2 bases at V and 10 bases at J, with 9 bases in the middle. The CDR3 totals 11 residues. From germline, CDR1 is DFQATT and CDR2 SNEGSKA (reference sequence). The CDR3 nucleotides read TGCAGTGCTAGACCTGGACAAGAGCAGTTCTTC. Its translation: CSARPGQEQFF.

This clone was found once. The chain employs TRBV18 and TRBJ1-2; D gene ambiguous. This CDR3 is 16 amino acids long. Germline loops: CDR1 KGHSH, CDR2 LQKENI. The V end was cut by 6 bases, the J end by 1 base, with 18 bases between. The CDR3 here is CASSRVEEQSNYGYTF. CDR3 coding DNA: TGTGCCAGCTCCCGTGTAGAAGAACAGAGTAACTATGGCTACACCTTC.

The genes are TRBV11-2 and TRBJ1-4, with D unresolved. Per germline, CDR1 SGHAT and CDR2 FQNNGV. CDR3 length: 15 residues. V gave up 3 bases and J gave up 6 bases, with 14 bases separating them. The CDR3 coding sequence is TGTGCCAGCAGCTTGCGGACGGCCCCCGATGAAAAACTGTTTTTT. Protein product: CASSLRTAPDEKLFF.

V is TRBV2 and J is TRBJ2-1; 7 bases are a match to TRBD2. The V and J ends lost 6 bases and 12 bases, in that order; junction bases with no gene match: 5. This CDR3 has 11 residues. The V gene's germline CDR1 is SNHLY and CDR2 FYNNEI. CDR3 nucleotide sequence: TGTGCCAGCAGACCAGCGGGGAGGCAGTTCTTC. Its translation: CASRPAGRQFF.

This clone appeared once. The V call is TRBV5-1, the J call TRBJ2-7, with D perhaps TRBD1 (6 bases). CDR1 is SGHRS and CDR2 is YFSETQ in the germline V gene. The CDR3 totals 14 residues. The ends were cut back, 3 bases at V and 2 bases at J, with 12 bases in the middle. The CDR3 DNA follows: TGCGCCAGCAGCTCTATACAGGGCCCCTACGAGCAGTACTTC. Amino acid sequence: CASSSIQGPYEQYF.

V usage is TRBV5-4 and J usage is TRBJ2-5; TRBD2 aligns across 11 bases. Germline V gene data show CDR1 as SGHNT and CDR2 as YYREEE (reference sequence). The J segment lost 1 base and the V segment lost 4 bases, leaving 3 bases of the junction unmatched. The CDR3 length is 15 residues. The CDR3 loop reads CASSELAGVQETQYF. The CDR3 bases are TGTGCCAGCAGCGAACTAGCGGGGGTCCAAGAGACCCAGTACTTC.

The chain uses TRBV29-1 and TRBJ2-7, with D unresolved. In germline, CDR1 is SQVTM, CDR2 ANQGSEA. The CDR3 has 11 amino acids. V lost 6 bases and J lost 7, with 13 bases in between. Written as DNA, the CDR3 is TGCAGCGTAGTCAATCTAGTGGAGCAGTACTTC. Translation gives CSVVNLVEQYF.

This chain links TRBV30 with TRBJ2-3; 7 nucleotides match TRBD1. V lost 2 bases, J lost 2 bases, and 7 bases stayed unmatched. The CDR3 totals 15 residues. Germline V gene data show CDR1 as GTSNPN and CDR2 as SVGIG (reference sequence). CDR3 bases: TGTGCCTGGAGTTCGACAGGGCTCCCCACAGATACGCAGTATTTT. Its translation is CAWSSTGLPTDTQYF. Variable domain in full (rest from reference TRBV30 and TRBJ2-3): SQTIHQWPATLVQPVGSPLSLECTVEGTSNPNLYWYRQAAGRGLQLLFYSVGIGQISSEVPQNLSASRPQDRQFILSSKKLLLSDSGFYLCAWSSTGLPTDTQYFGPGTRLTVL.

The chain combines TRBV9 with TRBJ2-3; 7 nucleotides align to TRBD2. The CDR3 runs 16 residues. CDR1 is SGDLS, CDR2 YYNGEE, per germline. J gave up 5 bases and V 4 bases, and 13 bases lay outside the gene matches. CDR3 DNA: TGTGCCAGCAGCCCTCCGGGACTACTAGGAGTAGATACGCAGTATTTT. Its translation is CASSPPGLLGVDTQYF.

CDR3 protein: CASSPQSDQKSYGYTF. The CDR3 DNA is TGTGCCAGCTCACCACAGTCGGACCAAAAATCTTATGGCTACACCTTC. The chain links TRBV18 to TRBJ1-2; the D is unclear. The CDR3 spans 16 residues. Trimming took 1 base from V and 5 from J, leaving 17 bases between them. The germline V gene encodes CDR1 KGHSH and CDR2 LQKENI.

The gene calls are TRBV28 and TRBJ2-5, with 10 nucleotides matching TRBD2. This CDR3 is built from 16 residues. With V trimmed by 3 bases and J by 5 bases, 9 bases remained unmatched. From germline, CDR1 is MDHEN and CDR2 SYDVKM. This CDR3 is CASSFQSGGAGETQYF. The CDR3 DNA is TGTGCCAGCAGTTTTCAGAGCGGGGGGGCTGGGGAGACCCAGTACTTC.

This chain uses TRBV30 with TRBJ2-7; TRBD2 agrees at 9 bases. After removal of 5 bases from V and 0 bases from J, the junction contained 5 bases not matched to a gene. The CDR3 sequence is 14 residues long. CDR1 is GTSNPN, CDR2 SVGIG, per germline (reference sequence). This CDR3 is CAWDRAGGSYEQYF. The CDR3 DNA sequence: TGTGCCTGGGACAGAGCGGGGGGCTCCTACGAGCAGTACTTC.

The V and J genes are TRBV9 and TRBJ2-5; D uncertain. The V end was cut by 4 bases, the J end by 3 bases, with 16 bases between. The germline gives CDR1 SGDLS, CDR2 YYNGEE. The CDR3 runs to 15 residues. CDR3 sequence: CASSPRLSWEETQYF. For the CDR3, the DNA is TGTGCCAGCAGCCCCAGACTGAGTTGGGAAGAGACCCAGTACTTC.

This clone was recorded only once. The CDR3, as DNA: TGTGCCATTCGACGGGGGCTAGCGGGGGCAGATACGCAGTATTTT. This sequence encodes CAIRRGLAGADTQYF. The chain combines TRBV6-1 with TRBJ2-3; TRBD2 aligns across 10 bases. This CDR3 has 15 amino acids. The V and J ends lost 10 bases and 4 bases, in that order; junction bases with no gene match: 11. CDR1 is MNHNS, CDR2 SASEGT, per germline.

The V and J genes are TRBV28 and TRBJ2-7; maybe TRBD2 (6 bases). The CDR3 loop spans 12 amino acids. V lost 5 bases and J 3 bases, leaving 8 bases between the germline ends. CDR1 and CDR2 (germline): MDHEN, SYDVKM. DNA for the CDR3: TGTGCCAGCAGTGGGGAGGTCTACGAGCAGTACTTC. It yields the protein CASSGEVYEQYF.

The chain links TRBV30 to TRBJ2-5, with TRBD1 identical over 9 bases. The CDR3 loop spans 14 amino acids. Germline trimming cut 0 bases from V and 11 bases from J; bases unmatched to any gene: 10. Germline CDR1 is GTSNPN and CDR2 is SVGIG (reference sequence). The CDR3 here is CAWSVGTGLREQYF. In nucleotides, the CDR3 is TGTGCCTGGAGTGTAGGGACAGGGTTGAGGGAGCAGTACTTC.

The chain couples TRBV7-2 to TRBJ2-1, with 7 positions matching TRBD1. Per the germline V gene, CDR1 is SGHTA and CDR2 is FQGNSA. V shed 1 base and J 9 bases; nucleotides not matched to a gene: 6. This CDR3 region has 14 residues. The CDR3 reads CASSLVTGVGEQFF. The CDR3 region has the DNA TGTGCCAGCAGCTTAGTTACAGGGGTGGGTGAGCAGTTCTTC.

The genes are TRBV30 and TRBJ2-3; possible D gene TRBD2, 6 bases. Germline V CDR1 and CDR2: GTSNPN, SVGIG (reference sequence). The CDR3 totals 17 residues. The V gene lost 3 bases and the J gene lost 4 bases, with 23 bases spanning the gap. The CDR3 reads CAWRALAYSGGPDTQYF. The DNA for the CDR3 is TGTGCCTGGAGGGCTCTAGCCTATAGCGGCGGCCCAGATACGCAGTATTTT. Based on the CDR3 plus reference TRBV30 and TRBJ2-3, the full variable domain is SQTIHQWPATLVQPVGSPLSLECTVEGTSNPNLYWYRQAAGRGLQLLFYSVGIGQISSEVPQNLSASRPQDRQFILSSKKLLLSDSGFYLCAWRALAYSGGPDTQYFGPGTRLTVL.

The chain carries TRBV4-2 and TRBJ2-1; 9 nucleotides agree with TRBD2. This CDR3 has 17 residues. V gave up 0 bases and J gave up 7 bases; unmatched junction bases: 10. Germline loops: CDR1 LGHNA, CDR2 YNFKEQ. CDR3 bases: TGTGCCAGCAGCCAAGAAAACCGCGGGGGGGCTTGGAATGAGCAGTTCTTC. It specifies CASSQENRGGAWNEQFF.

This chain uses TRBV7-9 with TRBJ2-5; 7 nucleotides line up with TRBD1. The CDR3 consists of 15 residues. V was pared by 2 bases and J by 5 bases, with 8 bases of the junction left unmatched. Germline CDR1 SEHNR, CDR2 FQNEAQ (reference sequence). CDR3 loop: CASSLILTGVETQYF. The CDR3 nucleotides read TGTGCCAGCAGCTTAATCCTCACAGGGGTGGAGACCCAGTACTTC.

This chain links TRBV7-9 with TRBJ1-6; D gene unclear. The V and J ends lost 5 bases and 5 bases respectively, with 13 bases between them. Germline V CDR1 and CDR2: SEHNR, FQNEAQ (reference sequence). This CDR3 spans 15 amino acids. The CDR3 DNA is TGTGCCAGCAGCCACCCACGGGGAAATAATTCACCCCTCCACTTT. Its protein product is CASSHPRGNNSPLHF. Complete variable domain (other parts from reference TRBV7-9 and TRBJ1-6): DTGVSQNPRHKITKRGQNVTFRCDPISEHNRLYWYRQTLGQGPEFLTYFQNEAQLEKSRLLSDRFSAERPKGSFSTLEIQRTEQGDSAMYLCASSHPRGNNSPLHFGNGTRLTVT.

The rearrangement joins TRBV5-1 to TRBJ1-4; no definite D call. Trimming took off 0 bases at V and 3 bases at J, with 9 bases between the two ends. Germline V lookup: CDR1 SGHRS, CDR2 YFSETQ. The CDR3 runs 15 residues. This chain's CDR3 is CASSLVGLANEKLFF. The CDR3 DNA sequence: TGCGCCAGCAGCTTGGTGGGGTTGGCTAATGAAAAACTGTTTTTT.

The chain joins TRBV5-1 to TRBJ1-5; D is possibly TRBD1 (6 bases). The V and J ends lost 0 bases and 6 bases respectively, with 19 bases between them. The CDR3 covers 17 residues. From germline, CDR1 is SGHRS and CDR2 YFSETQ. This CDR3 reads CASSLAPLQGGFQPQHF. The DNA for the CDR3 is TGCGCCAGCAGCTTGGCTCCGTTACAGGGCGGATTTCAGCCCCAGCATTTT.

The chain combines TRBV5-1 with TRBJ2-7, with 8 bases identical to TRBD2. CDR3 size: 15 residues. Trimming removed 4 bases from V and 2 bases from J; junction bases left unmatched: 8. Germline V lookup: CDR1 SGHRS, CDR2 YFSETQ. The CDR3 DNA sequence: TGCGCCAGCAGCGAACAGACTAGCGACCCCTACGAGCAGTACTTC. Encoded protein: CASSEQTSDPYEQYF.

Remarks on this clone: Other DNA sequences in the sample encode the same CDR3. The chain carries TRBV5-8 and TRBJ1-3; D is undetermined. Germline V gene lookup returns CDR1 SGHTS and CDR2 YDEGEE. The CDR3 has 15 residues. V lost 0 bases to trimming and J lost 0 bases, with 7 bases between them. The CDR3 region is CASSLEGSSGNTIYF. CDR3 bases: TGTGCCAGCAGCTTGGAGGGTAGCTCTGGAAACACCATATATTTT. Full variable domain (remainder filled in from reference TRBV5-8 and TRBJ1-3): EAGVTQSPTHLIKTRGQQATLRCSPISGHTSVYWYQQALGLGLQFLLWYDEGEERNRGNFPPRFSGRQFPNYSSELNVNALELEDSALYLCASSLEGSSGNTIYFGEGSWLTVV.